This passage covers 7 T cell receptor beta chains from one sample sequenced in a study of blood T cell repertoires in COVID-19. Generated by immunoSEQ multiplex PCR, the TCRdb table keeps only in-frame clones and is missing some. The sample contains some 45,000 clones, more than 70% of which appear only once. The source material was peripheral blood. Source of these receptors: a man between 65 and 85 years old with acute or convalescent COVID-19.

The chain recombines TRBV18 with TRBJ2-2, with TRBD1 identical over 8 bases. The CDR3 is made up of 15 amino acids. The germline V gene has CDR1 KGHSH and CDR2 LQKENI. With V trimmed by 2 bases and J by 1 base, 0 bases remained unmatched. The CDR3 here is CASSPGTGNTGELFF. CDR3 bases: TGTGCCAGCTCACCAGGGACAGGGAACACCGGGGAGCTGTTTTTT.

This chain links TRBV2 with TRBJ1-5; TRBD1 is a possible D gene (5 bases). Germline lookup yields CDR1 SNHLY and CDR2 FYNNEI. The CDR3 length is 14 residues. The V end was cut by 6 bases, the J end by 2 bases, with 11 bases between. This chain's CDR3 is CASSRTGGNQPQHF. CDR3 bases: TGTGCCAGCAGCCGGACGGGGGGCAATCAGCCCCAGCATTTT.

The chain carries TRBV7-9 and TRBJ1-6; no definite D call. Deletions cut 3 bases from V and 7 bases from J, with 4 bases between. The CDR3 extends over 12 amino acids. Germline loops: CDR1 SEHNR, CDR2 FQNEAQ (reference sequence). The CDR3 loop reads CASSFPNSPLHF. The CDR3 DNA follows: TGTGCCAGCAGCTTCCCGAATTCACCCCTCCACTTT. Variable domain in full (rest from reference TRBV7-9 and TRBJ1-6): DTGVSQNPRHKITKRGQNVTFRCDPISEHNRLYWYRQTLGQGPEFLTYFQNEAQLEKSRLLSDRFSAERPKGSFSTLEIQRTEQGDSAMYLCASSFPNSPLHFGNGTRLTVT.

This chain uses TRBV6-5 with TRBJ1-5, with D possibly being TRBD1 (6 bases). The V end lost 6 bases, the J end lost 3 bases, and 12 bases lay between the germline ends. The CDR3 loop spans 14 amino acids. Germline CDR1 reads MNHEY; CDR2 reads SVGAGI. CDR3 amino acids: CASSLTGINQPQHF. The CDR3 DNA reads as TGTGCCAGCAGCCTCACAGGGATCAATCAGCCCCAGCATTTT.

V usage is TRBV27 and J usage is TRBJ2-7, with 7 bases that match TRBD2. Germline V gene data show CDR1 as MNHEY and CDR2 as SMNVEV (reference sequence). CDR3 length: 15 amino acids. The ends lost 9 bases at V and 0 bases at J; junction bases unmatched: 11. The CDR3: CASSKRDGNSYEQYF. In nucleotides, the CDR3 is TGTGCCAGTTCTAAGCGGGACGGGAACTCCTACGAGCAGTACTTC.

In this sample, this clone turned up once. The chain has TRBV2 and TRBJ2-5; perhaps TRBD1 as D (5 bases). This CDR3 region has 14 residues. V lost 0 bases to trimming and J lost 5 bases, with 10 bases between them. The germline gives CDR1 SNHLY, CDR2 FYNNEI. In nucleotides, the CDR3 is TGTGCCAGCAGTGAAGCGCCAGGGCGCGAGACCCAGTACTTC. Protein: CASSEAPGRETQYF.

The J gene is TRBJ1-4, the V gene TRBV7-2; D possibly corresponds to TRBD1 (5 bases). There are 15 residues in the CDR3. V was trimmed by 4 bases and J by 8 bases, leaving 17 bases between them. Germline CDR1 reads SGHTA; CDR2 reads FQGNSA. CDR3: CASSSPNGAGEKLFF. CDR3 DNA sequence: TGTGCCAGCAGCTCCCCCAACGGGGCGGGGGAAAAACTGTTTTTT.